A selection of T cell receptor beta chains follows, all from one sample in a study of blood T cell repertoires in COVID-19. Repertoires were generated with immunoSEQ multiplex PCR, while TCRdb's copy carries only in-frame clones and drops some. The sample lists some 120,000 clones, more than 75% seen once, with around 5% in the top ten. Sequenced sample: peripheral blood. These receptors originate from a human donor in a cohort sampled during active COVID-19. Both conserved end residues are trimmed from each CDR3. A D gene is named only where the DNA matches it firmly.

V gene	J gene	D gene	CDR3 protein
TRBV27	TRBJ1-6	TRBD1	ASRPGQGGTPLH
TRBV10-3	TRBJ2-3	TRBD2	AISTLSGRAHLSQY
TRBV11-1	TRBJ1-1	TRBD1	ASSRQGGMNTEAF
TRBV6-2/TRBV6-3	TRBJ2-3	TRBD1	ASSTPIFGATGKTDTQY
TRBV6-5	TRBJ2-5	TRBD1	ASSRGDRGETQY
TRBV2	TRBJ2-5	NA	ASINERVKKTQY
TRBV7-3	TRBJ1-1	TRBD1	ASSQTGPGTEAF
TRBV29-1	TRBJ2-5	NA	SVFGANQETQY
TRBV5-8	TRBJ2-5	TRBD2	ASSLAGVAGVGETQY
TRBV28	TRBJ2-7	TRBD1	ASSPAGGANSYEQY
TRBV14	TRBJ2-5	NA	ASSQKRRWGPQETQY
TRBV29-1	TRBJ2-3	NA	SVEGGRGTDTQY
TRBV4-1	TRBJ1-3	NA	ASSQSGSSGNTIY
TRBV27	TRBJ2-1	TRBD1	ASSTDRGGYNEQF
TRBV7-2	TRBJ2-7	TRBD1	ASSARGTGPSYEQY
TRBV5-1	TRBJ2-3	NA	ASSSNQGGGSIYTDTQY
TRBV6-1	TRBJ2-3	NA	ASSEEQVSSTDTQY
TRBV30	TRBJ2-3	NA	ACDWSVTQY
TRBV29-1	TRBJ1-2	TRBD1	SVERTGDGYT
TRBV20-1	TRBJ2-1	NA	SAKQYNEQF
TRBV4-1	TRBJ2-3	TRBD2	ASSQPGLAGADTQY
TRBV19	TRBJ1-1	TRBD1	ASSFYRGANTEAF
TRBV5-6	TRBJ2-7	TRBD2	ASSRGGTSDYEQY
TRBV27	TRBJ2-7	TRBD2	ASSYRLAGDGEQY
TRBV5-6	TRBJ1-3	NA	ASSWGQRGNTIY
TRBV3-1/TRBV3-2	TRBJ2-6	NA	ASSRPQLVAAGANVLT
TRBV9	TRBJ2-2	TRBD2	ASSGRLAHTGELF
TRBV5-1	TRBJ1-2	TRBD1	ASRDRVGGYT
TRBV5-5	TRBJ1-1	TRBD1	ASSLAGQGVRDTEAF
TRBV5-6	TRBJ2-7	TRBD1	ASSLDRGRYEQY
TRBV29-1	TRBJ2-5	NA	SVVGGGETQY
TRBV2	TRBJ1-1	NA	ASRKEGNTEAF
TRBV30	TRBJ1-2	NA	AWSRGNYGYT
TRBV21-1	TRBJ2-1	NA	ASGDSDYDNEQF
TRBV11-2	TRBJ2-7	NA	ASSLGPGGVYEQY
TRBV6-5	TRBJ2-7	NA	ASSYLGGRDYEQY
TRBV7-2	TRBJ2-1	NA	ASSLAPGTYNEQF
TRBV6-5	TRBJ1-5	NA	ASSHKNSNQPQH
TRBV5-6	TRBJ2-6	NA	ASSTPPSLQGANVLT
TRBV5-4	TRBJ1-2	TRBD1	ASSLGDREYGYT
TRBV6-5	TRBJ1-3	NA	ASSPRVSGNTIY
TRBV28	TRBJ1-6	NA	ASTTRGSRETLH
TRBV3-1/TRBV3-2	TRBJ1-5	NA	ASSQGAFNQPQH
TRBV20-1	TRBJ2-5	TRBD2	SASGTSGSLETQY
TRBV6-2/TRBV6-3	TRBJ2-1	NA	ASSAGEGLSYNEQF
TRBV6-5	TRBJ1-6	TRBD1	ASSYLTGPLH
TRBV6-5	TRBJ1-1	NA	ASSYTDGSEAF
TRBV19	TRBJ2-2	NA	ASSSGTTNTGELF
TRBV24-1	TRBJ1-2	NA	ATSDFRGAGYGYT
TRBV27	TRBJ1-2	NA	ASSSNWGGSYGYT